This T cell receptor (beta chain) is from a study of T cell repertoires in cytomegalovirus infection. Whole-study context: TCR beta signatures that were public indicated CMV infection and matching HLA type. Study findings and constraints: Ex vivo responses were dominated by HLA-C-restricted CMV-specific TCR beta clonotypes. CMV carriers with the relevant HLA were identified by cumulative public TCR beta family frequency.

TCRdb called the reads again in MiXCR, with one record for every CDR3 protein. The table has roughly 630,000 distinct CDR3 sequences, less than 25% seen once. Germline V gives CDR1 MNHEY, CDR2 SVGEGT. The CDR3 sequence is 14 residues long. J gave up 5 bases and V 6 bases, and 8 bases lay outside the gene matches. This clonotype was observed a few times. The antigen is not known. The TCR was taken from a human donor in good health (CMV status not recorded). Some clones in this sample may be carry-over from other donors' samples. The material sequenced was CD8+ T cells from PBMCs. This chain links TRBV6-2 or TRBV6-3 with TRBJ2-7; 9 bases match TRBD1. The CDR3 nucleotides are TGTGCCAGCAGCTTTGGACAGGGGCTTCACGAGCAGTACGTC. It codes for CASSFGQGLHEQYV.